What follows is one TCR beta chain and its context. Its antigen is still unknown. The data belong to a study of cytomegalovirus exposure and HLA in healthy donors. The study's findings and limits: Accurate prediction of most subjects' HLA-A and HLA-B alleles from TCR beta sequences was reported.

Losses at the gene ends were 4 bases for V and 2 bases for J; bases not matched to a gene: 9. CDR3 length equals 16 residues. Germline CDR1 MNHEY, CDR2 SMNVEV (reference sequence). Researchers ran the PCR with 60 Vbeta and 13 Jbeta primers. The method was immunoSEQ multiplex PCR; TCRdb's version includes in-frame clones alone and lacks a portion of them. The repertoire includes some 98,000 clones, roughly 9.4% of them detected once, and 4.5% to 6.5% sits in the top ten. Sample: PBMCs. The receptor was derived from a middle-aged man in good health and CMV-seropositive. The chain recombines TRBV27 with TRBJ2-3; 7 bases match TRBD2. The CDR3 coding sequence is TGTGCCAGCAGTTCCAGTCCTAGCGGATACACAGATACGCAGTATTTT. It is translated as CASSSSPSGYTDTQYF.